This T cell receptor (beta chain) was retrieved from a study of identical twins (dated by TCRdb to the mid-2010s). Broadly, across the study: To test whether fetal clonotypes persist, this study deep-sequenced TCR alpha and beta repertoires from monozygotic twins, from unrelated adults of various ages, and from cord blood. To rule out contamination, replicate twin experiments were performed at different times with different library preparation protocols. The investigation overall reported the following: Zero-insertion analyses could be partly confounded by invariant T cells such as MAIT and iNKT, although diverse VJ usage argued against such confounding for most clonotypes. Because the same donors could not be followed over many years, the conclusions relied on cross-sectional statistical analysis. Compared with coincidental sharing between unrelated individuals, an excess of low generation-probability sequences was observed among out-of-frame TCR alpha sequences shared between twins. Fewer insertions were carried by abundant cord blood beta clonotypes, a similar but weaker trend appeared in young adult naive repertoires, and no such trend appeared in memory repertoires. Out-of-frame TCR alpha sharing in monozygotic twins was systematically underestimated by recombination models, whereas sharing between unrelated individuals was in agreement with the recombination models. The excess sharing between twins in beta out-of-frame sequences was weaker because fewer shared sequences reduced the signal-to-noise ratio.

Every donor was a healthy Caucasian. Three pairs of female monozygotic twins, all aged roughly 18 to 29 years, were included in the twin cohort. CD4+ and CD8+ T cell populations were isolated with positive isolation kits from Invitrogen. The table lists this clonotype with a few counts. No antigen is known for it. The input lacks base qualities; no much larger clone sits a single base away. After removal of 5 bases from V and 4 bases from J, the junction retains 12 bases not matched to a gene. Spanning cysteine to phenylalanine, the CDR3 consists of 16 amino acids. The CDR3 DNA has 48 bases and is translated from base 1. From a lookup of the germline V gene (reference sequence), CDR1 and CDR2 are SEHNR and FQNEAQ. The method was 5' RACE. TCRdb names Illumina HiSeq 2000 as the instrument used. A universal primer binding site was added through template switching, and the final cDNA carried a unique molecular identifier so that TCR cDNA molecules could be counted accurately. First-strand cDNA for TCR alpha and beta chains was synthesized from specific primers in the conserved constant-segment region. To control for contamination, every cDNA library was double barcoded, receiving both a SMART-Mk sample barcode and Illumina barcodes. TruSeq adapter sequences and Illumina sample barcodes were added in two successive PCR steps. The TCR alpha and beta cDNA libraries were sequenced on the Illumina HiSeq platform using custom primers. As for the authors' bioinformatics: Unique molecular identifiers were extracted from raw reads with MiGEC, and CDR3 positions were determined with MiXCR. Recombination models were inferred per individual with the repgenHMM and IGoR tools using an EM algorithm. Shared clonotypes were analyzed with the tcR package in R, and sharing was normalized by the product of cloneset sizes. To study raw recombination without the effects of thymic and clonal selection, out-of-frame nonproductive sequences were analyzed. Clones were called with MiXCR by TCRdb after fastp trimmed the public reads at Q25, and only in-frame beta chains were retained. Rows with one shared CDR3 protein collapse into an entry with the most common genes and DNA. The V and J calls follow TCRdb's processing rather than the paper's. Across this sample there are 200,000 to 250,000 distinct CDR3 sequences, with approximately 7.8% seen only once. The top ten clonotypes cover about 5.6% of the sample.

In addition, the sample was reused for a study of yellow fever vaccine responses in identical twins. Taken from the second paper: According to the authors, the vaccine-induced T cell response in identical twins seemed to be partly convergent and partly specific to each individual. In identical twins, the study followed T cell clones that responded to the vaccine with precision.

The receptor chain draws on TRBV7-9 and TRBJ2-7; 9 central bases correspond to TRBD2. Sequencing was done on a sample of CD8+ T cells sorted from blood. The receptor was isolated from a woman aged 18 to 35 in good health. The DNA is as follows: TGTGCCAGCAGCCCCTTTATTAGCGGGAGCCTATACGAGCAGTACTTC. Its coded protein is CASSPFISGSLYEQYF.